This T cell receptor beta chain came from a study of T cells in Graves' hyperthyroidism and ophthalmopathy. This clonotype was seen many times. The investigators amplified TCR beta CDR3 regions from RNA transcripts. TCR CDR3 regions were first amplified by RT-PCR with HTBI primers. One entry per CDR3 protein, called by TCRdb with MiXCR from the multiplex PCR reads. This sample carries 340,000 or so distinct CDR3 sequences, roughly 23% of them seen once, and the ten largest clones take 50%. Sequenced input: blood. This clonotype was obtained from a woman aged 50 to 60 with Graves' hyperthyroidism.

The CDR3 DNA is TGTGCCAGCAGCCCCGGACAGGCAAATCAGCCCCAGCATTTT. It is translated as CASSPGQANQPQHF. This chain uses TRBV18 with TRBJ1-5; 7 positions match TRBD1. Germline assignment: CDR1 KGHSH and CDR2 LQKENI. V was clipped by 8 bases and J by 4 bases; unmatched bases: 8. The length of the CDR3 is 14 residues.